One T cell receptor (beta chain) is described in this entry. The target antigen is unknown. This entry belongs to a study of immune evolution from preneoplasia to lung adenocarcinoma. The study's findings and limits: From normal lung to invasive adenocarcinoma, top clone frequencies appeared to decrease.

Premalignant or tumor cells were enriched by macro-dissection after pathologic assessment. The V and J ends lost 6 bases and 0 bases respectively, with 13 bases between them. The CDR3 loop spans 15 amino acids. Germline V CDR1 and CDR2: WNHNN, SYGVQD (reference sequence). Profiling relied on immunoSEQ multiplex PCR, and the TCRdb table lists in-frame clones only, not all of them. The profile shows roughly 4,200 clones, 86% of them singletons. This chain uses TRBV10-1 with TRBJ2-3; D may correspond to TRBD1 or TRBD2 (5 bases each). The sequenced sample consisted of FFPE minimally invasive lung adenocarcinoma tissue. This TCR was sampled from a person between 65 and 79 years old with lung adenocarcinoma. For the CDR3, the DNA is TGCGCCAGCAGGAGCGGCGACAGTAGCACAGATACGCAGTATTTT. Translated: CASRSGDSSTDTQYF.